The entry that follows covers one TCR beta chain sequence. This receptor's antigen is unknown. No per-base quality is available; no much larger clone lies one base away. These data are taken from a study of T cell clones after liver transplantation (dated by TCRdb to about 2019). Turning to the overall study: The samples were obtained from ITN030ST, a randomized trial that attempted immunosuppression withdrawal within 2 years after liver transplantation. Of the eight recipients, a few were HCV-positive, while the remaining recipients had been transplanted for non-autoimmune, non-viral indications. Tolerance meant complete immunosuppression withdrawal for at least one year without liver enzymes rising beyond twice the upper limit of normal. The subjects received no induction therapy and were kept on standard immunosuppression until randomization at 12-24 months post-transplant. Of the 8 liver transplant recipients making up the studied cohort, 3 were classified as tolerant and 5 as non-tolerant. Donor-reactive T cell clones were identified by TCRbeta sequencing following a pre-transplant mixed lymphocyte reaction and were subsequently tracked in post-transplant blood. As an antigen-independent comparator for the donor-reactive sequences, third party-reactive TCRbeta sequences from pre-transplant MLRs were identified as well. Blood samples were collected pre-transplant, pre-randomization before withdrawal, and post-randomization after either full withdrawal or failed withdrawal. What the study reported, not specific to this receptor: The decline in donor-reactive sequences exceeded the decline in third party-reactive sequences, suggesting partial antigen-specific deletion that was unrelated to withdrawal success. The conclusions were considered preliminary, being limited by small, heterogeneous patient numbers and non-standardized post-transplant time points. In a couple of subjects, low numbers of available donor cells limited the measurable donor-reactive repertoire. After accounting for repertoire turnover, donor-reactive detection was significantly reduced in 7 of 8 subjects for CD4 and 8 of 8 for CD8. Circulating donor-reactive CD4 TCRbeta sequences fell significantly post-transplant in 5 of 8 subjects, irrespective of tolerance or HCV status. Because allograft tissue specimens were not available, migration of donor-reactive T cells into the graft, rather than deletion, may have occurred.

Unstimulated PBMCs, after thawing, were stained for CD3, CD4 and CD8 and then FACS-sorted into CD3+CD4+ and CD3+CD8+ populations. All 8 studied subjects were randomized to immunosuppression withdrawal. The Qiagen DNeasy Blood and Tissue Kit was used for isolation of genomic DNA. High-throughput TCRbeta CDR3 sequencing of frozen genomic DNA was performed by immunoSEQ, including PCR amplification, mapping, bias correction and internal controls. Processing in the source paper ran as follows. Productive rearrangements were kept, and unique TCRbeta sequences were defined by CDR3 nucleotide sequence plus V and J gene. For a sequence to be called donor-reactive, it needed a frequency of at least 0.01% and at least 5-fold expansion in CFSE-low cells compared with unstimulated pre-transplant cells. Minimum frequency thresholds were set for each subject on the basis of the unstimulated sample with the lowest template count, so that a detection power of at least 90% was ensured. Repertoire turnover was measured by Jensen-Shannon divergence between the top 1000 TCRbeta sequences post- and pre-transplant. Two-sided Fisher's exact tests were used to test for changes in the detection of donor-reactive sequences. TCRdb mirrors the immuneACCESS table, restricted to in-frame sequences. Some clones are absent from its copies; in checked studies, under half trace to an unresolved V gene, and the reason for the others is unknown. V, J and clone size reflect that table, while D and trimming were determined from the DNA. A total of roughly 120,000 clones appear in this sample, about nine tenths of them only once. 0.65% to 0.85% of the sample goes to the ten largest clones.

Inclusive of the bounding cysteine and phenylalanine, the CDR3 is 16 residues long. Of the read, only the CDR3 DNA is kept; its 48 bases are in frame from base 1. The germline V gene (reference sequence) supplies CDR1 MNHEY and CDR2 SMNVEV. V is cut by 5 bases and J by 4 bases, and the space between the germline ends is 15 bases. The sequenced sample was CD4+ T cells from blood, obtained 12 months after liver transplant. The chain links TRBV27 with TRBJ2-6; the D call is tentative, TRBD1 or TRBD2, as each matches 5 bases. The clonotype was recovered from a human patient who received a liver transplant. Following transplantation, T cells from the graft donor may be among those present. The nucleotides read TGTGCCAGCAGTCCGTCCGAGGGGTCAGGGGCCAACGTCCTGACTTTC. Translated, it gives CASSPSEGSGANVLTF.